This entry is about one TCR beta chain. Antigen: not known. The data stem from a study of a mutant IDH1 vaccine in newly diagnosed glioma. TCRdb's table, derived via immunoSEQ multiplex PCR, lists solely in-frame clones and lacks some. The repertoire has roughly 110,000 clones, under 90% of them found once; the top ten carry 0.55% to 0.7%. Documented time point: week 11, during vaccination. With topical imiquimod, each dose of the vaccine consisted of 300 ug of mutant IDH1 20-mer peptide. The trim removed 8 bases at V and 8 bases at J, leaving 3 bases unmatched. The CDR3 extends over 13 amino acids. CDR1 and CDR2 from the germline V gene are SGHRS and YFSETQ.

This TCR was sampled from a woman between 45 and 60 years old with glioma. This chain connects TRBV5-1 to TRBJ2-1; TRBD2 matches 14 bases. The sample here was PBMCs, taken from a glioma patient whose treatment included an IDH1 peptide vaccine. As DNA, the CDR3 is TGCGCCAGTGGGACTAGCGGGAGTCATGAGCAGTTCTTC. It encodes CASGTSGSHEQFF.